The rows below give T cell receptor beta chains drawn from one sample of a study of beta chain features in type 1 diabetes. Sequencing used immunoSEQ multiplex PCR; TCRdb keeps in-frame clones, though not all of them. The sample holds 850,000 to 900,000 clones, 15% to 20% seen once. What was sequenced was naive CD4+ T cells from blood. Source of these receptors: a woman younger than 35 in good health. Each CDR3 is given with its conserved first and last residue. The order of the fields is J gene, D gene, clone size, V gene, CDR3 protein, CDR3 DNA. A D gene is named only where the DNA matches it firmly. Size values are once, few and many counts, or a class for expanded clones, and some rows have none.

J: TRBJ2-5; D: TRBD1; size: few; V: TRBV4-3; CDR3: CASSQEWTGFEETQYF; DNA: TGCGCCAGCAGCCAAGAATGGACAGGATTTGAGGAGACCCAGTACTTC
J: TRBJ2-5; D: TRBD2; size: NA; V: TRBV28; CDR3: CASSLGGTSGSLQETQYF; DNA: TGTGCCAGCAGTTTAGGTGGGACTAGCGGGAGCCTCCAAGAGACCCAGTACTTC
J: TRBJ2-1; D: TRBD2; size: few; V: TRBV7-2; CDR3: CASSLAGTSFNEQFF; DNA: TGTGCCAGCAGCTTAGCCGGGACTAGCTTCAATGAGCAGTTCTTC
J: TRBJ2-1; D: TRBD2; size: few; V: TRBV7-2; CDR3: CASSLRTSGRVNEQFF; DNA: TGTGCCAGCAGCTTAAGAACTAGCGGGAGGGTTAATGAGCAGTTCTTC
J: TRBJ2-7; D: NA; size: few; V: TRBV6-1; CDR3: CASSVRVTYEQYF; DNA: TGTGCCAGCAGTGTTCGGGTTACCTACGAGCAGTACTTC
J: TRBJ1-5; D: NA; size: few; V: TRBV15; CDR3: CATSRGPNNQPQHF; DNA: TGTGCCACCAGCAGAGGTCCGAACAATCAGCCCCAGCATTTT
J: TRBJ2-2; D: NA; size: NA; V: TRBV5-1; CDR3: CASSLEVSSGELFF; DNA: TGCGCCAGCAGCTTGGAGGTCAGCTCCGGGGAGCTGTTTTTT
J: TRBJ2-1; D: TRBD2; size: few; V: TRBV15; CDR3: CATSVNSGRVYEQFF; DNA: TGTGCCACCAGTGTCAATAGCGGGAGAGTGTATGAGCAGTTCTTC
J: TRBJ2-2; D: TRBD2; size: few; V: TRBV5-4; CDR3: CASSLSGANTGELFF; DNA: TGTGCCAGCAGCTTGAGCGGGGCGAACACCGGGGAGCTGTTTTTT
J: TRBJ1-5; D: NA; size: NA; V: TRBV15; CDR3: CATSGRDGSNQPQHF; DNA: TGTGCCACCAGCGGCCGCGACGGGAGCAATCAGCCCCAGCATTTT
J: TRBJ1-5; D: NA; size: NA; V: TRBV6-6; CDR3: CASSTYSNQPQHF; DNA: TGTGCCAGCTCGACGTATAGCAATCAGCCCCAGCATTTT
J: TRBJ2-3; D: NA; size: NA; V: TRBV28; CDR3: CASSLPGDSNTQYF; DNA: TGTGCCAGCAGTTTACCGGGGGATTCCAATACGCAGTATTTT
J: TRBJ1-5; D: NA; size: NA; V: TRBV19; CDR3: CASKSGHQPQHF; DNA: TGTGCCAGTAAGTCAGGGCATCAGCCCCAGCATTTT
J: TRBJ2-1; D: NA; size: few; V: TRBV27; CDR3: CASSLLGERHNEQFF; DNA: TGTGCCAGCAGTTTATTGGGGGAGAGGCACAATGAGCAGTTCTTC
J: TRBJ2-2; D: TRBD2; size: few; V: TRBV14; CDR3: CASSPEREPLGFRTGELFF; DNA: TGTGCCAGCAGCCCAGAGCGGGAACCCCTCGGTTTCCGGACCGGGGAGCTGTTTTTT
J: TRBJ2-7; D: NA; size: NA; V: TRBV18; CDR3: CASSPPSAGSYYEQYF; DNA: TGTGCCAGCTCACCACCTTCGGCGGGGTCGTATTACGAGCAGTACTTC
J: TRBJ2-7; D: NA; size: NA; V: TRBV15; CDR3: CATRLPGSYEQYF; DNA: TGTGCCACCCGCCTCCCGGGGTCTTACGAGCAGTACTTC
J: TRBJ1-1; D: NA; size: few; V: TRBV4-2; CDR3: CASSHPGRLNTEAFF; DNA: TGTGCCAGCAGCCACCCGGGACGCTTGAACACTGAAGCTTTCTTT
J: TRBJ2-1; D: TRBD2; size: few; V: TRBV5-4; CDR3: CASSLSGSKENEQFF; DNA: TGTGCCAGCAGCTTAAGCGGGAGTAAAGAGAATGAGCAGTTCTTC
J: TRBJ2-1; D: NA; size: NA; V: TRBV7-3; CDR3: CASSWENRGGDEQFF; DNA: TGTGCCAGCAGCTGGGAAAACAGGGGAGGTGATGAGCAGTTCTTC
J: TRBJ1-2; D: NA; size: few; V: TRBV5-4; CDR3: CASSDWWGRVGYTF; DNA: TGTGCCAGCAGCGACTGGTGGGGGAGGGTAGGCTACACCTTC
J: TRBJ2-3; D: NA; size: few; V: TRBV2; CDR3: CASRIGDTQYF; DNA: TGTGCCAGCAGGATCGGGGATACGCAGTATTTT
J: TRBJ1-4; D: TRBD1; size: few; V: TRBV7-9; CDR3: CASSPRGQGSEKLFF; DNA: TGTGCCAGCAGCCCCCGAGGACAGGGAAGCGAAAAACTGTTTTTT
J: TRBJ2-5; D: NA; size: NA; V: TRBV19; CDR3: CASGVQETQYF; DNA: TGTGCCAGTGGAGTGCAAGAGACCCAGTACTTC
J: TRBJ2-1; D: NA; size: few; V: TRBV7-2; CDR3: CASSLSPSGLEFF; DNA: TGTGCCAGCAGCTTATCACCTTCGGGCCTTGAGTTCTTC
J: TRBJ2-7; D: TRBD1; size: few; V: TRBV28; CDR3: CASSTRTGEEQYF; DNA: TGTGCCAGCAGTACACGGACAGGGGAGGAGCAGTACTTC
J: TRBJ2-7; D: NA; size: NA; V: TRBV7-2; CDR3: CASSRPTGRFHEQYF; DNA: TGTGCCAGCAGCCGTCCGACAGGGAGGTTCCACGAGCAGTACTTC
J: TRBJ2-1; D: NA; size: many; V: TRBV4-3; CDR3: CASSQASAYEQFF; DNA: TGCGCCAGCAGCCAAGCATCTGCATATGAGCAGTTCTTC
J: TRBJ2-1; D: TRBD2; size: NA; V: TRBV2; CDR3: CASSPGLAGAYEQFF; DNA: TGTGCCAGCAGCCCGGGACTAGCGGGAGCTTATGAGCAGTTCTTC
J: TRBJ2-5; D: NA; size: NA; V: TRBV6-6; CDR3: CASTPGGLETQYF; DNA: TGTGCCAGCACCCCCGGGGGTTTGGAGACCCAGTACTTC
J: TRBJ2-1; D: NA; size: NA; V: TRBV16; CDR3: CASSQSGVEQFF; DNA: TGTGCCAGCAGCCAATCCGGGGTCGAGCAGTTCTTC
J: TRBJ1-1; D: NA; size: NA; V: TRBV7-9; CDR3: CATSSGNTEAFF; DNA: TGTGCCACCAGTTCGGGGAACACTGAAGCTTTCTTT
J: TRBJ2-2; D: TRBD2; size: few; V: TRBV19; CDR3: CASMGSGRAGTGELFF; DNA: TGTGCCAGTATGGGTAGCGGGAGGGCCGGAACCGGGGAGCTGTTTTTT
J: TRBJ2-2; D: NA; size: NA; V: TRBV7-3; CDR3: CASSSHSGLNTGELFF; DNA: TGTGCCAGCAGCTCGCATAGCGGATTGAACACCGGGGAGCTGTTTTTT
J: TRBJ1-5; D: NA; size: NA; V: TRBV6-5; CDR3: CASSRTPPSNQPQHF; DNA: TGTGCCAGCAGTCGTACCCCCCCGTCTAATCAGCCCCAGCATTTT
J: TRBJ2-3; D: TRBD2; size: NA; V: TRBV7-2; CDR3: CASSLVPRTSGRYTDTQYF; DNA: TGTGCCAGCAGCTTAGTACCCAGGACTAGCGGGAGGTACACAGATACGCAGTATTTT
J: TRBJ1-2; D: TRBD1; size: few; V: TRBV5-4; CDR3: CASSAVDRVDTF; DNA: TGTGCCAGCAGCGCTGTGGACAGGGTCGACACCTTC
J: TRBJ2-1; D: NA; size: NA; V: TRBV6-1; CDR3: CASSETWANNEQFF; DNA: TGTGCCAGCAGTGAAACGTGGGCAAACAATGAGCAGTTCTTC
J: TRBJ2-1; D: TRBD1; size: NA; V: TRBV7-2; CDR3: CASSFSTGPQFF; DNA: TGTGCCAGCAGCTTTTCGACAGGGCCGCAGTTCTTC
J: TRBJ1-4; D: NA; size: few; V: TRBV19; CDR3: CASSPRPGPKLFF; DNA: TGTGCCAGTAGTCCCCGGCCAGGGCCAAAACTGTTTTTT
J: TRBJ2-2; D: TRBD2; size: few; V: TRBV18; CDR3: CASSPTSGSAGELFF; DNA: TGTGCCAGCTCACCGACTAGCGGGAGTGCCGGGGAGCTGTTTTTT
J: TRBJ2-5; D: NA; size: NA; V: TRBV18; CDR3: CASSPQETQYF; DNA: TGTGCCAGCTCGCCTCAAGAGACCCAGTACTTC
J: TRBJ2-5; D: NA; size: few; V: TRBV18; CDR3: CASSPEGPVAQYF; DNA: TGTGCCAGCTCACCTGAGGGGCCAGTGGCCCAGTACTTC
J: TRBJ2-3; D: TRBD2; size: NA; V: TRBV19; CDR3: CASRTTSGRRDTQYF; DNA: TGTGCCAGTAGGACTACTAGCGGGAGAAGAGATACGCAGTATTTT
J: TRBJ1-4; D: NA; size: NA; V: TRBV5-6; CDR3: CASSLRGEGEKLFF; DNA: TGTGCCAGCAGCTTGAGGGGTGAAGGTGAAAAACTGTTTTTT
J: TRBJ2-5; D: TRBD1; size: NA; V: TRBV14; CDR3: CASSRDRGKAKTQYF; DNA: TGTGCCAGCAGCCGGGACAGGGGGAAGGCAAAGACCCAGTACTTC
J: TRBJ2-7; D: NA; size: NA; V: TRBV5-6; CDR3: CASSFFRSTRPYEQYF; DNA: TGTGCCAGCAGCTTTTTTAGGTCGACTAGACCCTACGAGCAGTACTTC
J: TRBJ2-7; D: NA; size: few; V: TRBV21-1; CDR3: CASSTHTGTDYEQYF; DNA: TGTGCCAGCAGCACTCACACGGGGACAGACTACGAGCAGTACTTC
J: TRBJ2-5; D: TRBD2; size: few; V: TRBV28; CDR3: CASSFREGQETQYF; DNA: TGTGCCAGCAGTTTCCGGGAGGGACAAGAGACCCAGTACTTC
J: TRBJ1-1; D: NA; size: few; V: TRBV7-2; CDR3: CASSLVAGVDEAFF; DNA: TGTGCCAGCAGCTTAGTGGCTGGGGTCGATGAAGCTTTCTTT
J: TRBJ2-5; D: NA; size: few; V: TRBV14; CDR3: CASSPSHRPQETQYF; DNA: TGTGCCAGCAGCCCCTCTCACAGGCCGCAAGAGACCCAGTACTTC
J: TRBJ2-2; D: NA; size: few; V: TRBV2; CDR3: CASSPEGTSNTGELFF; DNA: TGTGCCAGCAGTCCCGAGGGGACGTCGAACACCGGGGAGCTGTTTTTT
J: TRBJ2-1; D: NA; size: few; V: TRBV5-1; CDR3: CASSSQDSYSEQFF; DNA: TGCGCCAGCAGCTCCCAGGACTCTTATTCTGAGCAGTTCTTC
J: TRBJ1-1; D: TRBD1; size: few; V: TRBV28; CDR3: CASSSGGRGNTEAFF; DNA: TGTGCCAGCAGTTCAGGGGGTAGGGGGAACACTGAAGCTTTCTTT
J: TRBJ2-7; D: NA; size: few; V: TRBV4-2; CDR3: CASSQVEGLALTF; DNA: TGTGCCAGCAGCCAAGTAGAGGGGCTAGCCTTGACCTTC
J: TRBJ1-5; D: NA; size: many; V: TRBV10-3; CDR3: CAISESDIQPQHF; DNA: TGTGCCATCAGTGAGTCGGACATCCAGCCCCAGCATTTT
J: TRBJ2-2; D: TRBD1; size: few; V: TRBV7-2; CDR3: CASSPGTVPGELFF; DNA: TGTGCCAGCAGCCCCGGGACAGTGCCCGGGGAGCTGTTTTTT
J: TRBJ2-6; D: NA; size: NA; V: TRBV11-2; CDR3: CASSQDSGANVLTF; DNA: TGTGCCAGCAGCCAGGACTCTGGGGCCAACGTCCTGACTTTC
J: TRBJ2-1; D: NA; size: NA; V: TRBV10-3; CDR3: CAIRDTYYPNEQFF; DNA: TGTGCCATACGGGACACTTACTACCCCAATGAGCAGTTCTTC
J: TRBJ2-2; D: NA; size: NA; V: TRBV5-1; CDR3: CAVRQAVTGELFF; DNA: TGCGCCGTCCGGCAAGCGGTAACCGGGGAGCTGTTTTTT